Reported below is one T cell receptor beta chain. CDR1 and CDR2 (germline): LNHNV, YYDKDF (reference sequence). V was pared by 0 bases and J by 0 bases, with 5 bases between. CDR3 size: 14 residues. Cells were sorted from thawed PBMC rested overnight and stained with GMM-loaded CD1B tetramer, viability dye and anti-CD3. C32 glucose monomycolate from Rhodococcus equi was loaded onto the CD1B tetramers. The assay was immunoSEQ multiplex PCR, and TCRdb's table has in-frame clones only and misses some. Of about 54,000 clones in the sample, over 75% were seen once. The data were obtained in a study of T cells in tuberculosis.

The rearrangement uses TRBV15 and TRBJ1-1; D not resolved. The material sequenced was CD1b-GMM tetramer-negative cells sorted from PBMCs. The TCR comes from an adult woman with latent tuberculosis. The CDR3 region has the DNA TGTGCCACCAGCAGAGATCGGGTGAACACTGAAGCTTTCTTT. This codes for CATSRDRVNTEAFF.